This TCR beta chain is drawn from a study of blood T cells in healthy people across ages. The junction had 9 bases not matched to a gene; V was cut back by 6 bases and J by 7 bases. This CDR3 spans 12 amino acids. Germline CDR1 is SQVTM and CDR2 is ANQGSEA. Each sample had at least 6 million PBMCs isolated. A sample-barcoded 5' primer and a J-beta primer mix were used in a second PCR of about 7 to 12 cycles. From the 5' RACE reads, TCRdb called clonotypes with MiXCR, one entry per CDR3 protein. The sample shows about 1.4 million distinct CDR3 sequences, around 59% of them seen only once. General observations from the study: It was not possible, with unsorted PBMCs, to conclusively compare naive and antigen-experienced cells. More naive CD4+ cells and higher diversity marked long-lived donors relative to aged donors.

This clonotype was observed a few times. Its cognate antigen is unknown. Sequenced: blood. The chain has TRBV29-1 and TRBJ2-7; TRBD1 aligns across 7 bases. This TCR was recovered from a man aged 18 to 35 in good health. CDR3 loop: CSVRSGQVEQYF. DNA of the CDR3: TGCAGCGTCCGATCCGGACAGGTTGAGCAGTACTTC.